This T cell receptor beta chain is from a study of cytomegalovirus exposure and HLA in healthy donors. CDR1 and CDR2 (germline): SQVTM, ANQGSEA. The CDR3 covers 12 residues. The ends were cut back, 4 bases at V and 3 bases at J, with 9 bases in the middle. This PCR relied on a set of 60 Vbeta primers and 13 Jbeta primers. Assay: immunoSEQ multiplex PCR; the TCRdb copy retains only in-frame clones and omits some. Of roughly 110,000 clones in the sample, 74% were seen once. Remarks on this clone: What it binds is not known.

General study findings and limits: The study put 150 to 200 TCR beta chains on its list as cytomegalovirus-associated.

The sequence was collected from a woman in her thirties or forties in good health and CMV-seropositive. The source material was PBMCs. This chain links TRBV29-1 with TRBJ1-1; D perhaps matches TRBD1 (5 bases). The CDR3 nucleotides read TGCAGCGTTGCCCAGGGCTACACTGAAGCTTTCTTT. It is translated as CSVAQGYTEAFF. The full variable domain, completed using reference TRBV29-1 and TRBJ1-1, is SAVISQKPSRDICQRGTSLTIQCQVDSQVTMMFWYRQQPGQSLTLIATANQGSEATYESGFVIDKFPISRPNLTFSTLTVSNMSPEDSSIYLCSVAQGYTEAFFGQGTRLTVV.